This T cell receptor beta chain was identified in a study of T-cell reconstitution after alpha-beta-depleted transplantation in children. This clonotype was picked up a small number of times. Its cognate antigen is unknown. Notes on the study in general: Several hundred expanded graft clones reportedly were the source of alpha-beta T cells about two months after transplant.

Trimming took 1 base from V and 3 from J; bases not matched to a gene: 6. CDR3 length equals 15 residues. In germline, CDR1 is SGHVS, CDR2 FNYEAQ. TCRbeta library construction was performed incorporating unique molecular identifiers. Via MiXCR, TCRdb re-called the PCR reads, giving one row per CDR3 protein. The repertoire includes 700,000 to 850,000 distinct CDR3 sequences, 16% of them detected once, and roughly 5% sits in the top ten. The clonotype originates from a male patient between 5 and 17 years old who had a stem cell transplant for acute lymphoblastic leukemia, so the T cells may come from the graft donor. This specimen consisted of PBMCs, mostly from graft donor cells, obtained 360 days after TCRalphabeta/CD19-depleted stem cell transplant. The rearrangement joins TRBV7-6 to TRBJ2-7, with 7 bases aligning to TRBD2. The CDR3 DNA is TGTGCCAGCAGCTTAGAGTCGGTAGCGGGCTACGAGCAGTACTTC. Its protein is CASSLESVAGYEQYF.